This T cell receptor beta chain emerged from a study of regulatory T cells in long-lasting Graves disease. Findings and caveats of the study: Few sampled subjects may have lowered accuracy.

Turning to this clonotype: Its antigen is unknown.

The sample's time point: persistent/refractory GD, antithyroid drugs over 5 years with positive TRAb. Scientists built the TCR library using RNA that was extracted from PBMCs. The CDR3 length is 11 residues. Germline V gene lookup returns CDR1 SQVTM and CDR2 ANQGSEA. Trimming removed 5 bases at V and 3 bases at J, with 7 bases between. Construction of TCR beta libraries relied on iRepertoire HTBI primers and on Arm-PCR targeting CDR3 regions. TCRdb passed the multiplex PCR reads through MiXCR, listing each CDR3 protein once. The table has fewer than 400,000 distinct CDR3 sequences, around 21% seen once.

Sequenced material: peripheral blood mononuclear cells (PBMCs), taken when the disease was refractory, from a patient treated with antithyroid drugs. The chain carries TRBV29-1 and TRBJ2-5; weak D call: TRBD2 (6 bases). This receptor was taken from a female donor with Graves disease. The CDR3 spells CSVWGEETQYF. The CDR3 DNA sequence: TGCAGCGTTTGGGGGGAAGAGACCCAGTACTTC.